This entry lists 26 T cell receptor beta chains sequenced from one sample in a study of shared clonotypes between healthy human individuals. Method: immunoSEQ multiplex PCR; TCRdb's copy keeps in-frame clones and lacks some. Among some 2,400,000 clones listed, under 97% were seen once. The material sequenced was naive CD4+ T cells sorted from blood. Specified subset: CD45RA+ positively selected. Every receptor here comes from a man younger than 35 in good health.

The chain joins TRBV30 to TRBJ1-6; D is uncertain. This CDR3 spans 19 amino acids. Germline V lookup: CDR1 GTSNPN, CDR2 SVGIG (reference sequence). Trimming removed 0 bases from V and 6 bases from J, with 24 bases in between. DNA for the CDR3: TGTGCCTGGAGTGTTCGTCTCTTCTATGGGAGCGGTCTTAATTCACCCCTCCACTTT. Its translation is CAWSVRLFYGSGLNSPLHF.

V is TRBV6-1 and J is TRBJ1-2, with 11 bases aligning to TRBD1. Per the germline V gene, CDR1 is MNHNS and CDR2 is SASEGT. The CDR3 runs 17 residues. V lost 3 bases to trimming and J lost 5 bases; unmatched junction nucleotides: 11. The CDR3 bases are TGTGCCAGCAGTGAGACGGGACAGGGGGTTTTTTGGTATGGCTACACCTTC. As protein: CASSETGQGVFWYGYTF.

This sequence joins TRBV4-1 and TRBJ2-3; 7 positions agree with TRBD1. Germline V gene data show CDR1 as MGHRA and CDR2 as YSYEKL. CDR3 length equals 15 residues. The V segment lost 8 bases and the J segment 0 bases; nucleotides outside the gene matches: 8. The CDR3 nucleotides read TGCGCCAGCGGCGGTACGGACAGGAGCACAGATACGCAGTATTTT. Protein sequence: CASGGTDRSTDTQYF.

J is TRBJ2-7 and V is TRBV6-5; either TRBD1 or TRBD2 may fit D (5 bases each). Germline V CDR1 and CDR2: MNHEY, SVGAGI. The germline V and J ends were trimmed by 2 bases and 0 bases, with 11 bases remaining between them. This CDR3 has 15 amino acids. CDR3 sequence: CASSYRTGHSYEQYF. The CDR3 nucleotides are TGTGCCAGCAGTTACCGTACGGGGCACTCCTACGAGCAGTACTTC.

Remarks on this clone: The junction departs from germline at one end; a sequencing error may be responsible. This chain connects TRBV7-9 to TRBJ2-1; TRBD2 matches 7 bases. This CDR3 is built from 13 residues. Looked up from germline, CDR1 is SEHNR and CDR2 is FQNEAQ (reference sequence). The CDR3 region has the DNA TGTGCCAGCAGCTCTAGCGGCTACAATGAACAGTTCTTC. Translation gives CASSSSGYNEQFF.

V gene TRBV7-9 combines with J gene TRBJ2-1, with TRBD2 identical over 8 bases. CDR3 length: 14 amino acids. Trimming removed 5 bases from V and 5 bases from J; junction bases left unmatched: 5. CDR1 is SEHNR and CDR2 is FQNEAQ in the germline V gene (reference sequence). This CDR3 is CASSLTSAHNEQFF. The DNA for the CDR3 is TGTGCCAGCAGCCTGACTAGCGCGCACAATGAGCAGTTCTTC.

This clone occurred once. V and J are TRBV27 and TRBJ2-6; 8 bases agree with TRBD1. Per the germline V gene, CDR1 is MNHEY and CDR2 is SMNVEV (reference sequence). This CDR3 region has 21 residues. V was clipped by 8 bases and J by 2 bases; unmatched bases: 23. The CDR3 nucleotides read TGTGCCAGCTCCGAGCGTTTATGGGGGCAGGGGGCGTCCCCTGGGGCCAACGTCCTGACTTTC. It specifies CASSERLWGQGASPGANVLTF.

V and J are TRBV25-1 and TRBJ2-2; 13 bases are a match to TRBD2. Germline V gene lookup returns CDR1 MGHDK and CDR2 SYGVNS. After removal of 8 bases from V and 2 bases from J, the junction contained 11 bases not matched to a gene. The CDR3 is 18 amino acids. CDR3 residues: CASSWTSGGNINTGELFF. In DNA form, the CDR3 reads TGTGCCAGCTCATGGACTAGCGGGGGAAATATTAACACCGGGGAGCTGTTTTTT.

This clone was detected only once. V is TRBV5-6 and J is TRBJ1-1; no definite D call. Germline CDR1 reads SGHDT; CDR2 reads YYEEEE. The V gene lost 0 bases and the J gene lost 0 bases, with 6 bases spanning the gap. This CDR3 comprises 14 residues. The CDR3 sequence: CASSLALMNTEAFF. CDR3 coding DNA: TGTGCCAGCAGCTTGGCCTTAATGAACACTGAAGCTTTCTTT.

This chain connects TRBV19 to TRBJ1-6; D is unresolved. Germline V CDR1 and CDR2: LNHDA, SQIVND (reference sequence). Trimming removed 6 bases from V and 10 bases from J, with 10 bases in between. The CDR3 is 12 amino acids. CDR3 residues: CASSLPGSPLHF. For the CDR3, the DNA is TGTGCCAGTAGCCTGCCGGGCTCACCCCTCCACTTT. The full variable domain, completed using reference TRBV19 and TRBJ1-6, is DGGITQSPKYLFRKEGQNVTLSCEQNLNHDAMYWYRQDPGQGLRLIYYSQIVNDFQKGDIAEGYSVSREKKESFPLTVTSAQKNPTAFYLCASSLPGSPLHFGNGTRLTVT.

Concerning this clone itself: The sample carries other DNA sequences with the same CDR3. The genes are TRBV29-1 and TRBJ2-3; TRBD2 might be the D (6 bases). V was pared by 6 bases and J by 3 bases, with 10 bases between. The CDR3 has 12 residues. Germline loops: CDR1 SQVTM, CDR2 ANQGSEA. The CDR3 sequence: CSVSRGTDTQYF. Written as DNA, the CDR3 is TGCAGCGTGAGCCGGGGGACAGATACGCAGTATTTT.

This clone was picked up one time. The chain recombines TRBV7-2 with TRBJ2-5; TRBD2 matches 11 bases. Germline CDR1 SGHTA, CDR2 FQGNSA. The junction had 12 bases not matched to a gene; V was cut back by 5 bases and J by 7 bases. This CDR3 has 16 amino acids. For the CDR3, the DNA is TGTGCCAGCAGCGCCCAACTAGCGGGAGTGGCCGGGACCCAGTACTTC. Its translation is CASSAQLAGVAGTQYF.

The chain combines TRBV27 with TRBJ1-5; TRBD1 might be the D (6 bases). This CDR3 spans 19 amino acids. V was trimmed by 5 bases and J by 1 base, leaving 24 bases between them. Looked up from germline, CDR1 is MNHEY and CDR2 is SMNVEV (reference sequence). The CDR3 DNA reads TGTGCCAGCAGTCCCTGGGGGCAGGGGAAGTATGGGAGCAATCAGCCCCAGCATTTT. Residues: CASSPWGQGKYGSNQPQHF.

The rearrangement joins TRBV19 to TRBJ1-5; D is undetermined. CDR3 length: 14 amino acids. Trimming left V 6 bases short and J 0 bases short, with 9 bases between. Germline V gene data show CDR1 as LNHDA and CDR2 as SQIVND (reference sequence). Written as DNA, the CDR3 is TGTGCCAGTAGATCGGAAGATAGCAATCAGCCCCAGCATTTT. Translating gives CASRSEDSNQPQHF.

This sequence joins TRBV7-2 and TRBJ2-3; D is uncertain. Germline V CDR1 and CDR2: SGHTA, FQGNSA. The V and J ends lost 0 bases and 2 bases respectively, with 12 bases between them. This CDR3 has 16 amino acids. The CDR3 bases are TGTGCCAGCAGCTTAGCGCGAAACTCCTACACAGATACGCAGTATTTT. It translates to CASSLARNSYTDTQYF.

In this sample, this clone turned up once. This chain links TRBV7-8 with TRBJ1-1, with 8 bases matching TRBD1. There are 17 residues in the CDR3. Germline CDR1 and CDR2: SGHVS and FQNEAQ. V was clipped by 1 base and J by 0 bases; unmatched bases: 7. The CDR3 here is CASSLVAGGGLNTEAFF. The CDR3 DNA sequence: TGTGCCAGCAGCTTAGTAGCAGGGGGCGGCTTGAACACTGAAGCTTTCTTT.

As DNA, the CDR3 is TGTGCCAGCAGCCCGGACAGGTTGTATGAAGCTTTCTTT. This sequence encodes CASSPDRLYEAFF. The V gene is TRBV7-9, the J gene TRBJ1-1; TRBD1 aligns across 7 bases. Germline trimming cut 5 bases from V and 7 bases from J; bases unmatched to any gene: 7. The length of the CDR3 is 13 residues. CDR1 is SEHNR and CDR2 is FQNEAQ in the germline V gene (reference sequence).

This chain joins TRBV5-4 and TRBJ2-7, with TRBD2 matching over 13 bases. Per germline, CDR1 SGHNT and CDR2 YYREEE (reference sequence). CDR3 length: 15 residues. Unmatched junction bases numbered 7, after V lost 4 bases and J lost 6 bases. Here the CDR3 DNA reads TGTGCCAGCAGCATAGGGACTAGCGGGATTCGCGAGCAGTACTTC. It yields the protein CASSIGTSGIREQYF.

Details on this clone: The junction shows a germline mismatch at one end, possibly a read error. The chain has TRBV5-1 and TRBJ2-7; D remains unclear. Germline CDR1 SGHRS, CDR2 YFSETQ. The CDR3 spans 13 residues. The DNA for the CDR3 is TGCGCCAGCTGCTTAACGGAAGGCTACGAGCAGTACTTC. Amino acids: CASCLTEGYEQYF.

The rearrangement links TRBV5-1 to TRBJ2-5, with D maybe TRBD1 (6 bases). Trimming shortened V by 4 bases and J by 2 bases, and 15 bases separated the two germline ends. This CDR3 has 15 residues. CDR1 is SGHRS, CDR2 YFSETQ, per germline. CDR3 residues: CASSDKTGTQETQYF. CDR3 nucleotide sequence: TGCGCCAGCAGCGATAAAACAGGGACGCAAGAGACCCAGTACTTC.

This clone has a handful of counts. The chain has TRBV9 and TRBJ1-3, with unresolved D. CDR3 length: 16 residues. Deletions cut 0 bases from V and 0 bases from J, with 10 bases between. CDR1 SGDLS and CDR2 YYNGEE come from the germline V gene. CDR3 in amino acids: CASSVGFLISGNTIYF. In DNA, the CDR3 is TGTGCCAGCAGCGTAGGATTCCTGATCTCTGGAAACACCATATATTTT. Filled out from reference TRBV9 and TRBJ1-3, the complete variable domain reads DSGVTQTPKHLITATGQRVTLRCSPRSGDLSVYWYQQSLDQGLQFLIQYYNGEERAKGNILERFSAQQFPDLHSELNLSSLELGDSALYFCASSVGFLISGNTIYFGEGSWLTVV.

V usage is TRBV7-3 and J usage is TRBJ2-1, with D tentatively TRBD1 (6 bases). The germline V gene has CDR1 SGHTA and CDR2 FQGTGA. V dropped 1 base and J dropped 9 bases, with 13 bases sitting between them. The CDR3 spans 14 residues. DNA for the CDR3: TGTGCCAGCAGCTTAATGGTGTCAGGGGCTGAGCAGTTCTTC. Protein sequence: CASSLMVSGAEQFF.

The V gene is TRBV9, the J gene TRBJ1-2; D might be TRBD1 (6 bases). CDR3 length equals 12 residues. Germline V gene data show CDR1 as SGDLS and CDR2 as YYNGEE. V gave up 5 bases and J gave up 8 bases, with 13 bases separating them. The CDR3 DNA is TGTGCCAGCAGAAGGACAGCTGGAGGCTACACCTTC. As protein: CASRRTAGGYTF.

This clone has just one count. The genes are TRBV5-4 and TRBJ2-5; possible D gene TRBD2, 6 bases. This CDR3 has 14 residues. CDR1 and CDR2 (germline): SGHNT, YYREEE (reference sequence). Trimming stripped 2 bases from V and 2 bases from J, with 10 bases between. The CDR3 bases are TGTGCCAGCAGCTTTAGCGGTAGACAAGAGACCCAGTACTTC. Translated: CASSFSGRQETQYF. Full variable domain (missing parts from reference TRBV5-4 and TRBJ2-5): ETGVTQSPTHLIKTRGQQVTLRCSSQSGHNTVSWYQQALGQGPQFIFQYYREEENGRGNFPPRFSGLQFPNYSSELNVNALELDDSALYLCASSFSGRQETQYFGPGTRLLVL.

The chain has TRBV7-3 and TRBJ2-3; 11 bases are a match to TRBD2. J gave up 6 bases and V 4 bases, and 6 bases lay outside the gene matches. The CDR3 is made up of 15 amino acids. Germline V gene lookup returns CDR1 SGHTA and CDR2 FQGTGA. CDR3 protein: CASSSASGGPDTQYF. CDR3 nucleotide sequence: TGTGCCAGCAGCTCGGCTAGCGGGGGGCCGGATACGCAGTATTTT. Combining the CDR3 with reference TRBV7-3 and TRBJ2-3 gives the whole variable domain GAGVSQTPSNKVTEKGKYVELRCDPISGHTALYWYRQSLGQGPEFLIYFQGTGAADDSGLPNDRFFAVRPEGSVSTLKIQRTERGDSAVYLCASSSASGGPDTQYFGPGTRLTVL.

CDR3 protein: CAWSEAEAGEQYF. The CDR3 DNA is TGTGCCTGGAGTGAGGCAGAAGCAGGGGAGCAGTACTTC. The J gene is TRBJ2-7, the V gene TRBV30; a possible D gene is TRBD1 (5 bases). The CDR3 sequence is 13 residues long. V was clipped by 1 base and J by 7 bases, with 14 bases between them. Germline CDR1 and CDR2: GTSNPN and SVGIG (reference sequence).